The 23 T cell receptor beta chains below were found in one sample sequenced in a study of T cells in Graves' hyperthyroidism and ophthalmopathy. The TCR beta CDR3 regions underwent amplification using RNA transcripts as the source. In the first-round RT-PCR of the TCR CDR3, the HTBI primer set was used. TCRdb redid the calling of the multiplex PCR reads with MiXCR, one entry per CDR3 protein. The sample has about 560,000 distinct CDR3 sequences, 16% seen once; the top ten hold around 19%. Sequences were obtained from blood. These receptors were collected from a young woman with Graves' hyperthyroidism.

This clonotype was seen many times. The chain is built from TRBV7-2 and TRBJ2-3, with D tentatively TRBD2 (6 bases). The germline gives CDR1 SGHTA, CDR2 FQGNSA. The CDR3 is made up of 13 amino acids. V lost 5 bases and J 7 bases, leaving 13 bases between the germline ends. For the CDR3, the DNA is TGTGCCAGCAGCGCTCGGGAGACTAATACGCAGTATTTT. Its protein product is CASSARETNTQYF.

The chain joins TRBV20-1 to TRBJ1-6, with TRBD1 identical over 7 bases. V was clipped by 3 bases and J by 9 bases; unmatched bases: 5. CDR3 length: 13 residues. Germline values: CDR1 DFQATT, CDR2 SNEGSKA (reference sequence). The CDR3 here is CSARTEGASPLHF. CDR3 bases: TGCAGTGCTAGGACGGAGGGGGCTTCACCCCTCCACTTT.

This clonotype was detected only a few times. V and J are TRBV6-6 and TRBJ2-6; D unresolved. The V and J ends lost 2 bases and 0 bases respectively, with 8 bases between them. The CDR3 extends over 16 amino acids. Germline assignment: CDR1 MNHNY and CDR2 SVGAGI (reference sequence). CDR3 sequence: CASSYAISSGANVLTF. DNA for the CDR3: TGTGCCAGCAGTTACGCTATTAGCTCTGGGGCCAACGTCCTGACTTTC.

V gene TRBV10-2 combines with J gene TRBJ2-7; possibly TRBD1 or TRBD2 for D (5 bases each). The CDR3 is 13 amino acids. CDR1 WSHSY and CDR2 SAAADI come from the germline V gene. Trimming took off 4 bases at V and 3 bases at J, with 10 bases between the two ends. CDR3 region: CASSAGDGYEQYF. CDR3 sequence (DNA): TGCGCCAGCAGTGCCGGGGACGGCTACGAGCAGTACTTC.

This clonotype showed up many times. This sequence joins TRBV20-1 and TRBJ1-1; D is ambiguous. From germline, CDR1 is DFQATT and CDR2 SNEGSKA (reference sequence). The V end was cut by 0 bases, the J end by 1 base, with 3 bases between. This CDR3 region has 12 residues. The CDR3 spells CSARETNTEAFF. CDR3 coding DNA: TGCAGTGCTAGAGAGACGAACACTGAAGCTTTCTTT.

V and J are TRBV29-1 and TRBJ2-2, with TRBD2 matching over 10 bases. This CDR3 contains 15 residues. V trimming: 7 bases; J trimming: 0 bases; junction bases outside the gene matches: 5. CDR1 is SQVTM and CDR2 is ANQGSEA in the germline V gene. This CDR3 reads CSALAGGPNTGELFF. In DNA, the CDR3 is TGCAGCGCATTAGCGGGGGGACCGAACACCGGGGAGCTGTTTTTT.

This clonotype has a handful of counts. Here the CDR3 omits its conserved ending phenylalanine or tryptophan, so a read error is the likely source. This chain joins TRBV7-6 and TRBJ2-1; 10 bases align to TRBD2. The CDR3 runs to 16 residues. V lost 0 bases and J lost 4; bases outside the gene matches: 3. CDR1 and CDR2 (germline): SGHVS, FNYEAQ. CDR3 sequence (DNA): TGTGCCAGCAGCTTAGCCAAACTAGCGGGGTACAATGAGCAGTTCCTC. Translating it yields CASSLAKLAGYNEQFL.

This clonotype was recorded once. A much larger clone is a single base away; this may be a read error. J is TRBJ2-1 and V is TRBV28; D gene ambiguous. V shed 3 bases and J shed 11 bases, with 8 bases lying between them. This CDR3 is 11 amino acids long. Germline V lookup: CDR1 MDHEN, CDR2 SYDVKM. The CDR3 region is CASSFSIKQFF. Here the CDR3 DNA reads TGTGCCAGCAGTTTTTCAATCAAGCAGTTCTTC.

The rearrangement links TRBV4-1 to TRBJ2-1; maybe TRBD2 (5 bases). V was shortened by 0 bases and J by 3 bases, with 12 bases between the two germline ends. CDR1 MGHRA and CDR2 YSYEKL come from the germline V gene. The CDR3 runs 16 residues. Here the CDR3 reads CASSQESGSRYNEQFF. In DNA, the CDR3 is TGCGCCAGCAGCCAAGAGTCGGGGTCCCGCTACAATGAGCAGTTCTTC.

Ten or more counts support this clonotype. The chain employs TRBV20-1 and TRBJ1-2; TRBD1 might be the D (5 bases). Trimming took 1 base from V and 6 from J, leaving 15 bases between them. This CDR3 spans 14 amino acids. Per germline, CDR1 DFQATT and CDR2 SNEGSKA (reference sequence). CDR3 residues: CSARGGLLVDGYTF. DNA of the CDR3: TGCAGTGCTAGAGGGGGACTACTTGTAGATGGCTACACCTTC.

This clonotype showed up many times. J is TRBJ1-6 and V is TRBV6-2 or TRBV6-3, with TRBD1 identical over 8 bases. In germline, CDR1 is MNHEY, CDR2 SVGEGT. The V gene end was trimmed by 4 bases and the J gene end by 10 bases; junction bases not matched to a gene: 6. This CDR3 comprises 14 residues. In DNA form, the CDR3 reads TGTGCCAGCAGTTCTCGACAGGGGTTATCACCCCTCCACTTT. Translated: CASSSRQGLSPLHF.

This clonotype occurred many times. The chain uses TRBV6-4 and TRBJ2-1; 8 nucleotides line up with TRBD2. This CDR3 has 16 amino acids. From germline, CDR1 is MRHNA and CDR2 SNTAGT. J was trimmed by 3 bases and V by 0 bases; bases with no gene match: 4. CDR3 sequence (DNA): TGTGCCAGCAGTGACTCGATTCGGGGGGGCTACAATGAGCAGTTCTTC. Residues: CASSDSIRGGYNEQFF.

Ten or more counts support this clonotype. CDR3 sequence: CASSLSPAGRNSPLHF. CDR3 sequence (DNA): TGTGCCAGCAGCTTATCCCCCGCAGGTCGTAATTCACCCCTCCACTTT. The V gene is TRBV7-2, the J gene TRBJ1-6; D ambiguous. Germline CDR1 SGHTA, CDR2 FQGNSA. V lost 2 bases, J lost 6 bases, and 14 bases lay in between. CDR3 length: 16 residues.

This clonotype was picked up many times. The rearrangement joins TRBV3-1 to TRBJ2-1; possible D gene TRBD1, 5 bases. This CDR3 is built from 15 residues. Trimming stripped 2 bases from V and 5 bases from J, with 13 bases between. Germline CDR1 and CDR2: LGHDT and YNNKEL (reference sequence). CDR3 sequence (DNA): TGTGCCAGCAGCCAACGCCCAGGGTCAAACAATGAGCAGTTCTTC. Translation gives CASSQRPGSNNEQFF.

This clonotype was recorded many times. In DNA, the CDR3 is TGTGCCTACACACCCGGGCTAGCGGAAGAGACCCAGTACTTC. Its protein is CAYTPGLAEETQYF. This chain connects TRBV30 to TRBJ2-5; 7 nucleotides line up with TRBD2. The V and J ends lost 7 bases and 3 bases, in that order; junction bases with no gene match: 11. This CDR3 is built from 14 residues. Germline V gives CDR1 GTSNPN, CDR2 SVGIG (reference sequence).

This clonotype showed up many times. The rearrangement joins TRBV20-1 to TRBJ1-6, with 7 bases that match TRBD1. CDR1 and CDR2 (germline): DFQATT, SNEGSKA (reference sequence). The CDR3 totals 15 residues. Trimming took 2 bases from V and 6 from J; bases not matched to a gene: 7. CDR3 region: CSARRDSTLNSPLHF. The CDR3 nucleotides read TGCAGTGCTAGAAGGGACAGTACCCTTAATTCACCCCTCCACTTT.

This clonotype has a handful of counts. The CDR3 DNA follows: TGCAGCGTTGTGGTCGGGGGAGCCGGGGAGCTGTTTTTT. The encoded protein is CSVVVGGAGELFF. This rearrangement joins TRBV29-1 to TRBJ2-2, with D possibly being TRBD2 (6 bases). V lost 4 bases and J lost 6, with 12 bases in between. CDR3 length: 13 amino acids. CDR1 is SQVTM, CDR2 ANQGSEA, per germline.

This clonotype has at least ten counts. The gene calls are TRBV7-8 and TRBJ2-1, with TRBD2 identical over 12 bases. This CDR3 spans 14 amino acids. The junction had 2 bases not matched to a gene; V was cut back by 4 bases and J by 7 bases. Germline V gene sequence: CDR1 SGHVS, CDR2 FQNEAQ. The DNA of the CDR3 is TGTGCCAGCAGCTCCACTAGCGGGAGGAATGAGCAGTTCTTC. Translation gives CASSSTSGRNEQFF.

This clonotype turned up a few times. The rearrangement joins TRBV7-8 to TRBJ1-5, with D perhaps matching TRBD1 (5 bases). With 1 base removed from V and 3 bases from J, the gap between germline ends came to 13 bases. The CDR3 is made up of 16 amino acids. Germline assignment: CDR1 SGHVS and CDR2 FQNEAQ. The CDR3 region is CASSLEARAYNQPQHF. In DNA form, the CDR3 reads TGTGCCAGCAGCTTAGAGGCCAGGGCTTACAATCAGCCCCAGCATTTT.

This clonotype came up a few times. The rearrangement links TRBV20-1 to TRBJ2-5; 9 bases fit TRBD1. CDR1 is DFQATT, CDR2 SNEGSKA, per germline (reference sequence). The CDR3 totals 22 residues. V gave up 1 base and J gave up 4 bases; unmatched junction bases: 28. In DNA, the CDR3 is TGCAGTGCTAGAGGGGAGGGACAGGGTGAGGCCGGAGGGAATTCCATTCTAGAGACCCAGTACTTC. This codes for CSARGEGQGEAGGNSILETQYF.

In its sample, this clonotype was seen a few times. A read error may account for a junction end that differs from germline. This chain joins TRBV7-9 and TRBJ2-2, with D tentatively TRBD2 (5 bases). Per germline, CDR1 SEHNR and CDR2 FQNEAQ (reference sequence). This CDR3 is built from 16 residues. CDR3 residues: CASSLAKGPGTGEPFF. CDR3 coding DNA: TGTGCCAGCAGCTTAGCGAAGGGTCCGGGCACCGGGGAGCCGTTTTTT.

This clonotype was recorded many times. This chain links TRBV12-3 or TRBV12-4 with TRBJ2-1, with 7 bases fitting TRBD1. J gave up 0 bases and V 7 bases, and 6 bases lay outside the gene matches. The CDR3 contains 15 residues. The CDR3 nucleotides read TGTGCCAGCACCACCGGGACAGACTCCTACAATGAGCAGTTCTTC. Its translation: CASTTGTDSYNEQFF.

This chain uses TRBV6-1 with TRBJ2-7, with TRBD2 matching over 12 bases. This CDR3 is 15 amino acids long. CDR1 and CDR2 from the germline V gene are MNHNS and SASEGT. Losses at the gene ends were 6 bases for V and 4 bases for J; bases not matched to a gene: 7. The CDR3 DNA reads TGTGCCAGCAGGACTATGACTAGCGGGAGTTACGAGCAGTACTTC. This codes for CASRTMTSGSYEQYF.